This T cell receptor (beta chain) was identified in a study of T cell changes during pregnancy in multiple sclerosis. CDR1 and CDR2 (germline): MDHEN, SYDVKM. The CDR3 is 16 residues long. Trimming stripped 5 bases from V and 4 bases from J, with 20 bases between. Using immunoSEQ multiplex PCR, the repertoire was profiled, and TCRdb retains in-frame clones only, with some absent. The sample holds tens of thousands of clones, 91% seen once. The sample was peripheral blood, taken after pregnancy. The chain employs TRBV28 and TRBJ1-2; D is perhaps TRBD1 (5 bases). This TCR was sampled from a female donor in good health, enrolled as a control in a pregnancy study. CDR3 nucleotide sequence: TGTGCCAGCAGTCCTGGGATGGCGGGGCAGGGCTATGGCTACACCTTC. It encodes CASSPGMAGQGYGYTF.